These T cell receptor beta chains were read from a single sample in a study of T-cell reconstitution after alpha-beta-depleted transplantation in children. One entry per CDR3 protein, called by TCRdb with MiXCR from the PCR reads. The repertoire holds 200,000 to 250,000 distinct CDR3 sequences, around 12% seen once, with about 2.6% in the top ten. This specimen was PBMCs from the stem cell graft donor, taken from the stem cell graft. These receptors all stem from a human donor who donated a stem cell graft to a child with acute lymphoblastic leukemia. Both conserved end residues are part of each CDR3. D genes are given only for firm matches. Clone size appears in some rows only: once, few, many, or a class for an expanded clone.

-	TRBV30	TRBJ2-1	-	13	CAWSYNSNNEQFF	TGTGCCTGGAGTTACAACAGCAACAATGAGCAGTTCTTC
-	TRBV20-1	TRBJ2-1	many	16	CSANLFSGKSYNEQFF	TGCAGTGCCAATCTATTTAGCGGAAAATCCTACAATGAGCAGTTCTTC
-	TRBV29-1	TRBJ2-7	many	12	CSVSLVSYEQYF	TGCAGCGTTTCCTTAGTTTCCTACGAGCAGTACTTC
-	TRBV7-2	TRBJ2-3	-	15	CASSVLRDGTDTQYF	TGTGCCAGCAGCGTCCTCCGGGACGGCACAGATACGCAGTATTTT
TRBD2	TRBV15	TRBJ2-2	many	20	CATSGRTSGGPVPRSGELFF	TGTGCCACCAGCGGTAGGACTAGCGGGGGGCCTGTTCCACGCTCCGGGGAGCTGTTTTTT
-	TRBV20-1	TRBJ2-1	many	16	CSAKEGGGGSYNEQFF	TGCAGTGCGAAAGAGGGGGGAGGAGGTTCCTACAATGAGCAGTTCTTC
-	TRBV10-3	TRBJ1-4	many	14	CAISAGGNNEKLFF	TGTGCCATCAGTGCTGGGGGGAATAATGAAAAACTGTTTTTT
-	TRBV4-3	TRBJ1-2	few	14	CASSQDRSSNGYTF	TGCGCCAGCAGCCAAGATAGAAGTAGTAATGGCTACACCTTC
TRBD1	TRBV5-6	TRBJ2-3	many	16	CASSSPGQGNSDTQYF	TGTGCCAGCAGCTCCCCAGGACAGGGGAATTCGGATACGCAGTATTTT
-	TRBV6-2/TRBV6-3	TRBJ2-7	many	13	CASSYPGRWEQYF	TGTGCCAGCAGCTACCCGGGCCGCTGGGAGCAGTACTTC
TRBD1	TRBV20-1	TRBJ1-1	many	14	CSATTGGAGTEAFF	TGCAGTGCCACGACAGGGGGCGCGGGCACTGAAGCTTTCTTT
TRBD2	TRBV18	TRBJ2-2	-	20	CASSPLGLAGRSTSTGELFF	TGTGCCAGCTCACCCCTCGGACTAGCGGGCCGGAGTACGAGCACCGGGGAGCTGTTTTTT
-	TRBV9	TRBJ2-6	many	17	CASSVEFDSSGANVLTF	TGTGCCAGCAGCGTAGAGTTTGATAGCTCTGGGGCCAACGTCCTGACTTTC
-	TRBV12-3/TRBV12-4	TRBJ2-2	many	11	CASRTTGELFF	TGTGCCAGCAGAACCACCGGGGAGCTGTTTTTT
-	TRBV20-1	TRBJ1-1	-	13	CSAPTPWGTDAFF	TGCAGTGCTCCGACGCCCTGGGGCACTGACGCTTTCTTT
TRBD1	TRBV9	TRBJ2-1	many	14	CASSVGQGRDEQFF	TGTGCCAGCAGCGTAGGACAGGGCCGGGATGAGCAGTTCTTC
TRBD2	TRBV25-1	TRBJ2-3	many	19	CASSEYHSASGASTDTQYF	TGTGCCAGCAGTGAATACCATTCGGCTAGCGGGGCCAGCACAGATACGCAGTATTTT
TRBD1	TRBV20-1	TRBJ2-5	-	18	CSAVARTGAYLLQETQYF	TGCAGTGCTGTCGCGAGGACAGGGGCCTACCTCCTTCAAGAGACCCAGTACTTC
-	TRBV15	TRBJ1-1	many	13	CATSFRRGTEAFF	TGTGCCACCAGCTTCAGGAGGGGCACTGAAGCTTTCTTT
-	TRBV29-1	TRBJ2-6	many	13	CSVVSWGANVLTF	TGCAGCGTTGTATCGTGGGGGGCCAACGTCCTGACTTTC
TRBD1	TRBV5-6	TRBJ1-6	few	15	CASSETGTGDSPLHF	TGTGCCAGCAGCGAAACAGGGACAGGGGACTCACCCCTCCACTTT
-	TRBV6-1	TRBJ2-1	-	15	CASSPTSSSYNEQFF	TGTGCCAGCAGTCCCACTAGCAGCTCCTACAATGAGCAGTTCTTC
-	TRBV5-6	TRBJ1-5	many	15	CASSGRGDHLQPQHF	TGTGCCAGCAGCGGTCGGGGGGACCACTTACAGCCCCAGCATTTT
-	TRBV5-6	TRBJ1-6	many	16	CASSLAGYSLNSPLHF	TGTGCCAGCAGCTTGGCCGGATACAGTTTGAATTCACCCCTCCACTTT
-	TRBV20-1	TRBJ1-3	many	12	CSARGSGNTIYF	TGCAGTGCTAGGGGATCTGGAAACACCATATATTTT
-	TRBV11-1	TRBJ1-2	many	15	CASSSNFRDNYGYTF	TGTGCCAGCAGCTCCAATTTCAGGGACAACTATGGCTACACCTTC
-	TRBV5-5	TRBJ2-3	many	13	CASSRPSTDTQYF	TGTGCCAGCAGCCGGCCGAGCACAGATACGCAGTATTTT
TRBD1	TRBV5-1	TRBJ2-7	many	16	CASSPDDRGGRYEQYF	TGCGCCAGCAGCCCCGACGACAGGGGAGGTCGGTACGAGCAGTACTTC
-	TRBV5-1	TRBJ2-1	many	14	CASSLVAGDNEQFF	TGCGCCAGCAGCTTGGTGGCAGGGGACAATGAGCAGTTCTTC
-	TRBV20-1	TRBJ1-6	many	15	CSARATQEYNSPLHF	TGCAGTGCTAGAGCTACTCAGGAGTATAATTCACCCCTCCACTTT
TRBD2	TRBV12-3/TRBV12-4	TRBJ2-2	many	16	CASSPPGLAGAGELFF	TGTGCCAGCAGTCCACCGGGACTAGCGGGAGCCGGGGAGCTGTTTTTT
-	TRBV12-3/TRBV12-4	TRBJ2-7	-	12	CASSLRTTDKYF	TGTGCCAGCAGTTTAAGAACCACCGATAAGTACTTC
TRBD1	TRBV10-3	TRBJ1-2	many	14	CAISRQGGDYGYTF	TGTGCCATCAGCAGACAGGGAGGGGACTATGGCTACACCTTC
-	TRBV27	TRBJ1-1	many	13	CASSPPANTEAFF	TGTGCCAGCAGTCCCCCAGCAAACACTGAAGCTTTCTTT
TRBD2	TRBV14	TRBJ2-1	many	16	CASSLGASGYYNEQFF	TGTGCCAGCAGCTTAGGAGCTAGCGGGTACTACAATGAGCAGTTCTTC
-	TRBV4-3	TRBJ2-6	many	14	CASSQSFGANVLTF	TGCGCCAGCAGCCAATCCTTCGGGGCCAACGTCCTGACTTTC
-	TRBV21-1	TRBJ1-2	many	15	CASSKGPRIYYGYTF	TGTGCCAGCAGCAAAGGCCCCAGAATTTACTATGGCTACACCTTC
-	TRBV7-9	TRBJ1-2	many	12	CASSPTLHGYTF	TGTGCCAGCAGCCCAACCCTCCATGGCTACACCTTC
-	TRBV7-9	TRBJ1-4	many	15	CASSTAGQPREKLFF	TGTGCCAGCAGCACCGCTGGACAACCTAGGGAAAAACTGTTTTTT
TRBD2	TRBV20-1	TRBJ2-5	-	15	CSARLAGGLQETQYF	TGCAGTGCTCGGCTAGCGGGGGGATTACAAGAGACCCAGTACTTC
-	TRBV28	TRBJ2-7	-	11	CASSDAYEQYF	TGTGCCAGCAGTGACGCCTACGAGCAGTACTTC